The clone carrying this TCR beta chain was seen a few times. The entry originates in a study of T and B cells in COVID-19 patients. Study context: Blood was sampled from COVID-19 patients who were either actively infected or recovered.

V trimming: 1 base; J trimming: 4 bases; junction bases outside the gene matches: 8. The CDR3 spans 16 residues. CDR1 and CDR2 from the germline V gene are MNHEY and SMNVEV (reference sequence). BIOMED2 TRB-A/B primer pools were used in multiplex TRB PCR. TCRdb analysed the multiplex PCR reads with MiXCR anew, one entry per CDR3 protein. This table has some 4,000 distinct CDR3 sequences, about 25% appearing once. Each TRB amplification used roughly 250-550 ng of genomic DNA from blood. The material sequenced was blood. The sequence derives from a human donor with active COVID-19. The donor label of this sample is uncertain. The chain recombines TRBV27 with TRBJ1-1; 8 bases line up with TRBD1. The CDR3 nucleotides read TGTGCCAGCAGTTTATTGTCAGGGGGCGGTGGCACTGAAGCTTTCTTT. It yields the protein CASSLLSGGGGTEAFF.